This TCR beta chain was obtained from a study of graft-versus-host responses after intestinal transplantation. Findings and limits, study-wide: GvH clones detected in recipient marrow included some appearing first in ileum or blood. With peak circulating GvH clone levels came an association with early post-transplant HvG declines.

As concerns this clone: Other DNA sequences in the sample encode the same CDR3.

Repertoires were generated with immunoSEQ multiplex PCR, while TCRdb's copy carries only in-frame clones and drops some. This sample has under 20,000 clones, with 35% to 40% found just once. Sorting of proliferating CFSE-low CD3+CD4+ and CD3+CD8+ responders took place after the reaction. CDR1 and CDR2 from the germline V gene are SEHNR and FQNEAQ (reference sequence). The CDR3 has 14 residues. V gave up 5 bases and J gave up 2 bases, with 12 bases separating them. The V and J genes are TRBV7-9 and TRBJ1-1, with a possible D match to TRBD1 (5 bases). The specimen comprised alloreactive CD4+ T cells from a mixed lymphocyte reaction culture, sampled before transplantation. This sample's subset: CFSE-low proliferating T cells sorted from roughly 6-day pre-transplant mixed lymphocyte reaction (GvH or HvG direction). This TCR was recovered from a human patient who was an organ donor for intestinal transplantation. The CDR3 region has the DNA TGTGCCAGCAGCGTAGGGGCTCCAAACACTGAAGCTTTCTTT. Protein: CASSVGAPNTEAFF.